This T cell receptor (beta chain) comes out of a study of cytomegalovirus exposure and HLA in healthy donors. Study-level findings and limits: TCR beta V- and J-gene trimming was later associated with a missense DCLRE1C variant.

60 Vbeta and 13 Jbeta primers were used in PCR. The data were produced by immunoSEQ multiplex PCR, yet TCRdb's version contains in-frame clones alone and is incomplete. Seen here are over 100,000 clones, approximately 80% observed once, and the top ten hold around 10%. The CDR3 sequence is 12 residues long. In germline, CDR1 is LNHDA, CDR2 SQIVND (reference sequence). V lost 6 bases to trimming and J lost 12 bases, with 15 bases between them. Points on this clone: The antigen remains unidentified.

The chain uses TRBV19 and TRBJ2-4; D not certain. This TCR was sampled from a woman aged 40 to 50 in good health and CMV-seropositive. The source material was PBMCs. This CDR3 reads CASSPGLYGQYF. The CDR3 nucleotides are TGTGCCAGTAGCCCGGGTCTGTATGGTCAGTACTTC.